These T cell receptor beta chains were read from a single sample in a study of T-cell reconstitution after alpha-beta-depleted transplantation in children. TCRdb reprocessed the PCR reads via MiXCR and lists one record per CDR3 protein. The table includes fewer than 350,000 distinct CDR3 sequences, about a tenth detected once. The sample in question was PBMCs, obtained before TCRalphabeta/CD19-depleted stem cell transplant. All receptors derive from a boy under two years old with acute myeloid leukemia, due to receive a stem cell transplant. CDR3s include the opening cysteine and the closing phenylalanine or tryptophan. Each record gives: V gene, J gene, clone size, D gene, CDR3 DNA, CDR3 protein. A D gene is named only where the DNA matches it firmly. The size entry is marked missing in some rows and otherwise reads once, few, many or a size class.

v_gene: TRBV14
j_gene: TRBJ2-7
abundance: many
d_gene: .
CDR3nt: TGTGCCAGCAGCTCAGTGGCCTACGAGCAGTACTTC
CDR3aa: CASSSVAYEQYF

v_gene: TRBV9
j_gene: TRBJ1-5
abundance: .
d_gene: .
CDR3nt: TGTGCCAGCAAGAGTCGGGACGACGGGGAGAGGGGTGCAAATCAGCCCCAGCATTTT
CDR3aa: CASKSRDDGERGANQPQHF

v_gene: TRBV20-1
j_gene: TRBJ2-5
abundance: many
d_gene: .
CDR3nt: TGCAGTGCTAGGGGGACCGACCAAGAGACCCAGTACTTC
CDR3aa: CSARGTDQETQYF

v_gene: TRBV11-2
j_gene: TRBJ2-5
abundance: few
d_gene: TRBD1
CDR3nt: TGTGCCAGCAGCTCGGACAGGGCGCCCCTGTATAACCAAGAGACCCAGTACTTC
CDR3aa: CASSSDRAPLYNQETQYF

v_gene: TRBV20-1
j_gene: TRBJ2-7
abundance: many
d_gene: .
CDR3nt: TGCAGTGCTAGAAAGTATGGATTCTACGAGCAGTACTTC
CDR3aa: CSARKYGFYEQYF

v_gene: TRBV29-1
j_gene: TRBJ2-3
abundance: many
d_gene: .
CDR3nt: TGCAGCGTTGATCTTGCAGGGTCGTCCGATACGCAGTATTTT
CDR3aa: CSVDLAGSSDTQYF

v_gene: TRBV6-1
j_gene: TRBJ2-5
abundance: many
d_gene: .
CDR3nt: TGTGCCAGCAGTCCCCGTTGGAAAGAGACCCAGTACTTC
CDR3aa: CASSPRWKETQYF

v_gene: TRBV7-9
j_gene: TRBJ2-3
abundance: many
d_gene: TRBD2
CDR3nt: TGTGCCAGCAGCTCCTCTAGCGGAGGCACAGATACGCAGTATTTT
CDR3aa: CASSSSSGGTDTQYF

v_gene: TRBV5-1
j_gene: TRBJ2-6
abundance: many
d_gene: .
CDR3nt: TGCGCCAGCGCGCAGGGAGTAGCGCCTGGGGCCAACGTCCTGACTTTC
CDR3aa: CASAQGVAPGANVLTF

v_gene: TRBV2
j_gene: TRBJ2-7
abundance: many
d_gene: .
CDR3nt: TGTGCCAGCAGTGACCCCAGCTACGAGCAGTACTTC
CDR3aa: CASSDPSYEQYF

v_gene: TRBV7-9
j_gene: TRBJ2-1
abundance: .
d_gene: .
CDR3nt: TGTGCCAGCAGCTTTATGGTAGATGAGCAGTTCTTC
CDR3aa: CASSFMVDEQFF

v_gene: TRBV29-1
j_gene: TRBJ2-1
abundance: many
d_gene: .
CDR3nt: TGCAGCGTCTCCAACAATGAGCAGTTCTTC
CDR3aa: CSVSNNEQFF

v_gene: TRBV12-3/TRBV12-4
j_gene: TRBJ1-4
abundance: many
d_gene: .
CDR3nt: TGTGCCAGCAGTTTTGGGATTGGGGAAAAACTGTTTTTT
CDR3aa: CASSFGIGEKLFF

v_gene: TRBV20-1
j_gene: TRBJ2-3
abundance: .
d_gene: .
CDR3nt: TGCAGTGCTAGGGGGGACATATTCACAGATACGCAGTATTTT
CDR3aa: CSARGDIFTDTQYF